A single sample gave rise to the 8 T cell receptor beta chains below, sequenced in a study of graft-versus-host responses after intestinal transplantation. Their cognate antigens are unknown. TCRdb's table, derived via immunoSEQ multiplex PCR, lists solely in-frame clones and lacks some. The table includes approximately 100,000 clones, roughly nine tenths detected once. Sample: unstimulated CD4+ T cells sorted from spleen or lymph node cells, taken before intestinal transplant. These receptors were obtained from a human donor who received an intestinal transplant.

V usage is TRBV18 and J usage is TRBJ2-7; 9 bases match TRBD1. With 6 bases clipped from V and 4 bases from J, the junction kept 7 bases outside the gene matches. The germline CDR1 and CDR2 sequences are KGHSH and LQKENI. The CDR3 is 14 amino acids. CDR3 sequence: CASSEADRGYEQYF. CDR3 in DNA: TGTGCCAGCTCGGAAGCGGACAGGGGTTACGAGCAGTACTTC.

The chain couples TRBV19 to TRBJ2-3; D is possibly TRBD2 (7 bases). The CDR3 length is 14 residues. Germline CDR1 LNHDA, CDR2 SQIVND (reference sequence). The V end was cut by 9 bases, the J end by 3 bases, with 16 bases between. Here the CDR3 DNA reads TGTGCCAGCTCCGGGGGGCTAGGGACAGATACGCAGTATTTT. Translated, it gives CASSGGLGTDTQYF.

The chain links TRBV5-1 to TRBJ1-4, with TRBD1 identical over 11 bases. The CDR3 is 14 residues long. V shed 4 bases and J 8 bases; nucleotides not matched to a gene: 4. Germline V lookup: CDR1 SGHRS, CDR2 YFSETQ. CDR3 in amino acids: CASSLGQGEEKLFF. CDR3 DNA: TGCGCCAGCAGCCTGGGACAGGGGGAAGAAAAACTGTTTTTT. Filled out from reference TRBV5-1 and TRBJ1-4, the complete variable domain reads KAGVTQTPRYLIKTRGQQVTLSCSPISGHRSVSWYQQTPGQGLQFLFEYFSETQRNKGNFPGRFSGRQFSNSRSEMNVSTLELGDSALYLCASSLGQGEEKLFFGSGTQLSVL.

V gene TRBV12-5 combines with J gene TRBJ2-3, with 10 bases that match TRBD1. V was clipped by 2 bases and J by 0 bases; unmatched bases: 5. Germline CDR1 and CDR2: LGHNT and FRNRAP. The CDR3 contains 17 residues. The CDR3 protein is CASGLRQGAPSTDTQYF. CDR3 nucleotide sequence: TGTGCTAGTGGTTTGCGACAGGGGGCTCCTAGCACAGATACGCAGTATTTT. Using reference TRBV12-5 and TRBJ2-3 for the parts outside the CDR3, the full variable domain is DARVTQTPRHKVTEMGQEVTMRCQPILGHNTVFWYRQTMMQGLELLAYFRNRAPLDDSGMPKDRFSAEMPDATLATLKIQPSEPRDSAVYFCASGLRQGAPSTDTQYFGPGTRLTVL.

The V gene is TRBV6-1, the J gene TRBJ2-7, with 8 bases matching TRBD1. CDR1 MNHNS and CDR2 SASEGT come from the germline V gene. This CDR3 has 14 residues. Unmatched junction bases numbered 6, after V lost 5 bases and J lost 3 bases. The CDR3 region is CASSPGDRIYEQYF. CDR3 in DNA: TGTGCCAGCAGTCCCGGGGACAGGATCTACGAGCAGTACTTC.

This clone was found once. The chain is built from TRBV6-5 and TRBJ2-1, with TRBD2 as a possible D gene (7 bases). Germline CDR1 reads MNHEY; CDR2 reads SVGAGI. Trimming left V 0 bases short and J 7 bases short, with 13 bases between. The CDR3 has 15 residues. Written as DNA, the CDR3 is TGTGCCAGCAGTTACTCGGGGGGGCTCATGAATGAGCAGTTCTTC. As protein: CASSYSGGLMNEQFF.

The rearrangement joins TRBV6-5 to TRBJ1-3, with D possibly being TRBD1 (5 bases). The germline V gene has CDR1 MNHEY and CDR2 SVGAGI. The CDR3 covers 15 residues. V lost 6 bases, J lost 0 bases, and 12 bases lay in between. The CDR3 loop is CASSPGLFSGNTIYF. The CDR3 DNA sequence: TGTGCCAGCAGCCCAGGGCTATTCTCTGGAAACACCATATATTTT.

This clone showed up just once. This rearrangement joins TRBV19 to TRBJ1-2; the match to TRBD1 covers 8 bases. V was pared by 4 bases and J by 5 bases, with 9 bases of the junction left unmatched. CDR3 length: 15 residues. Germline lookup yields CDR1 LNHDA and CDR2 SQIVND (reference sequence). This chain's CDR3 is CASSKITGQGYGYTF. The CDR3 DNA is TGTGCCAGTAGTAAAATTACCGGACAGGGTTATGGCTACACCTTC. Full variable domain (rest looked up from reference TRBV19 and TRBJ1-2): DGGITQSPKYLFRKEGQNVTLSCEQNLNHDAMYWYRQDPGQGLRLIYYSQIVNDFQKGDIAEGYSVSREKKESFPLTVTSAQKNPTAFYLCASSKITGQGYGYTFGSGTRLTVV.